This record covers a single T cell receptor beta chain. Trimming took 4 bases from V and 8 from J; bases not matched to a gene: 4. Germline V CDR1 and CDR2: SGHRS, YFSETQ. The CDR3 is made up of 15 amino acids. The data are from a study of blood T cell repertoires in COVID-19. Study summary: The United States, Italy and Spain were the sources of the acute and convalescent COVID-19 samples. Sample material is recorded as cDNA or gDNA derived from T cells, B-cell-depleted T cells, or PBMCs.

Generated by immunoSEQ multiplex PCR, the TCRdb table keeps only in-frame clones and is missing some. In the table there are about 95,000 clones, around 90% of which are singletons. The Seattle patients, enrolled during active infection, were followed longitudinally. The receptor comes from a man between 60 and 70 years old with COVID-19, enrolled during active disease. This rearrangement joins TRBV5-1 to TRBJ2-1; 15 nucleotides match TRBD2. The specimen sequenced was peripheral blood. The CDR3 is CASSVGLAGGYEQFF. The CDR3 bases are TGCGCCAGCAGCGTGGGACTAGCGGGAGGCTATGAGCAGTTCTTC.